The 28 T cell receptor beta chains reported below all come from one sample, sequenced in a study of OX40 agonist ivuxolimab in advanced cancers. Method: immunoSEQ multiplex PCR; TCRdb's copy keeps in-frame clones and lacks some. This table holds 65,000 to 80,000 clones, more than 80% found once. The material sequenced was CD4+ or CD8+ T cells sorted from blood, taken in a trial of the OX40 agonist ivuxolimab. The receptors were gathered from an adult with an advanced solid tumor such as melanoma, head and neck, liver or kidney cancer.

This chain links TRBV4-3 with TRBJ1-5, with D hard to call. This CDR3 has 13 residues. The V end was cut by 4 bases, the J end by 5 bases, with 9 bases between. Germline V CDR1 and CDR2: LGHNA, YSLEER. The CDR3 here is CASSLQEHQPQHF. In DNA, the CDR3 is TGCGCCAGCAGCCTCCAGGAGCATCAGCCCCAGCATTTT.

The chain links TRBV7-2 to TRBJ2-1; D possibly uses TRBD1 or TRBD2 (6 bases each). With 3 bases removed from V and 11 bases from J, the gap between germline ends came to 11 bases. Germline V CDR1 and CDR2: SGHTA, FQGNSA. The CDR3 spans 12 residues. CDR3 protein: CASSFTGGQQFF. Here the CDR3 DNA reads TGTGCCAGCAGCTTTACCGGGGGCCAGCAGTTCTTC.

This rearrangement joins TRBV6-6 to TRBJ2-7, with 9 bases that match TRBD2. Germline CDR1 is MNHNY and CDR2 is SVGAGI (reference sequence). CDR3 length: 14 amino acids. The J segment lost 3 bases and the V segment lost 7 bases, leaving 7 bases of the junction unmatched. The CDR3 reads CASTELAGVYEQYF. The CDR3 region has the DNA TGTGCCAGCACCGAACTAGCGGGTGTCTACGAGCAGTACTTC.

The J gene is TRBJ1-4, the V gene TRBV18, with no clear D. V gave up 6 bases and J gave up 0 bases, with 14 bases separating them. Germline V gives CDR1 KGHSH, CDR2 LQKENI. The length of the CDR3 is 16 residues. The CDR3 DNA is TGTGCCAGCTCGTCTGACCCGCTCACAACTAATGAAAAACTGTTTTTT. It encodes CASSSDPLTTNEKLFF. Using reference TRBV18 and TRBJ1-4 for the parts outside the CDR3, the full variable domain is NAGVMQNPRHLVRRRGQEARLRCSPMKGHSHVYWYRQLPEEGLKFMVYLQKENIIDESGMPKERFSAEFPKEGPSILRIQQVVRGDSAAYFCASSSDPLTTNEKLFFGSGTQLSVL.

This chain uses TRBV30 with TRBJ2-1; no clear D. Trimming took 0 bases from V and 0 from J, leaving 9 bases between them. Germline loops: CDR1 GTSNPN, CDR2 SVGIG (reference sequence). The CDR3 spans 15 residues. The CDR3 DNA reads as TGTGCCTGGAGTGTACCCTGGAGCTCCTACAATGAGCAGTTCTTC. Translating it yields CAWSVPWSSYNEQFF.

This clone has more than one count but fewer than ten. The J gene is TRBJ1-1, the V gene TRBV18; D might be TRBD1 (6 bases). There are 15 residues in the CDR3. Germline CDR1 is KGHSH and CDR2 is LQKENI. Between the trimmed V and J ends, which lost 3 bases and 5 bases, there was a span of 16 bases. CDR3 DNA: TGTGCCAGCTCACCCGTGGGGAGGGGGTCGACTGAAGCTTTCTTT. This codes for CASSPVGRGSTEAFF.

This clone came up a few times. V is TRBV27 and J is TRBJ1-5; D uncertain. CDR1 is MNHEY, CDR2 SMNVEV, per germline (reference sequence). The CDR3 spans 13 residues. Trimming cost V 3 bases and J 9 bases, with 12 bases left between them. The CDR3: CASSLTPRRPQHF. The DNA of the CDR3 is TGTGCCAGCAGTTTGACCCCCAGGCGGCCCCAGCATTTT.

The rearrangement joins TRBV7-6 to TRBJ2-1; D not certain. Trimming took 2 bases from V and 5 from J, leaving 22 bases between them. CDR1 is SGHVS and CDR2 is FNYEAQ in the germline V gene. The CDR3 has 18 amino acids. This CDR3 is CASSLPREAEERHNEQFF. Written as DNA, the CDR3 is TGTGCCAGCAGCTTACCAAGAGAGGCAGAGGAGAGACACAATGAGCAGTTCTTC. The full variable domain, in which reference TRBV7-6 and TRBJ2-1 provide the parts outside the CDR3, is GAGVSQSPRYKVTKRGQDVALRCDPISGHVSLYWYRQALGQGPEFLTYFNYEAQQDKSGLPNDRFSAERPEGSISTLTIQRTEQRDSAMYRCASSLPREAEERHNEQFFGPGTRLTVL.

DNA of the CDR3: TGTGCCAGCAGTGAAACAGGGCCCTTCAATCAGCCCCAGCATTTT. Translation gives CASSETGPFNQPQHF. The chain is built from TRBV2 and TRBJ1-5, with a possible D match to TRBD1 (6 bases). Germline values: CDR1 SNHLY, CDR2 FYNNEI. The CDR3 spans 15 residues. The V end was cut by 2 bases, the J end by 3 bases, with 11 bases between.

The V gene is TRBV2, the J gene TRBJ2-3, with 8 bases matching TRBD2. Trimming took 10 bases from V and 2 from J; bases not matched to a gene: 8. Germline CDR1 and CDR2: SNHLY and FYNNEI. This CDR3 is 14 amino acids long. The CDR3 region has the DNA TGTGCCACCTATCGGGGGGGCCCCACAGATACGCAGTATTTT. Translation gives CATYRGGPTDTQYF.

This chain uses TRBV6-5 with TRBJ1-2; 8 nucleotides line up with TRBD1. The ends lost 4 bases at V and 0 bases at J; junction bases unmatched: 4. Germline CDR1 MNHEY, CDR2 SVGAGI. There are 15 residues in the CDR3. CDR3 bases: TGTGCCAGCAGTTCGCCAGGGGGCACTAACTATGGCTACACCTTC. This codes for CASSSPGGTNYGYTF.

This sequence joins TRBV18 and TRBJ2-5; D is uncertain. Germline V lookup: CDR1 KGHSH, CDR2 LQKENI. The CDR3 is made up of 13 amino acids. Between the trimmed V and J ends, which lost 4 bases and 0 bases, there was a span of 6 bases. The CDR3 loop is CASSLGYQETQYF. The CDR3 DNA reads as TGTGCCAGCTCACTTGGCTACCAAGAGACCCAGTACTTC.

The DNA of the CDR3 is TGTGCCAGCAGTTACCAGGGCAGGGGAAACAATGAGCAGTTCTTC. Translating it yields CASSYQGRGNNEQFF. The V and J genes are TRBV6-5 and TRBJ2-1, with D tentatively TRBD1 (6 bases). The ends were cut back, 2 bases at V and 5 bases at J, with 13 bases in the middle. The germline CDR1 and CDR2 sequences are MNHEY and SVGAGI. The CDR3 sequence is 15 residues long.

This sequence joins TRBV7-9 and TRBJ2-2; 9 positions match TRBD1. Germline V gene data show CDR1 as SEHNR and CDR2 as FQNEAQ (reference sequence). After removal of 2 bases from V and 0 bases from J, the junction contained 4 bases not matched to a gene. The CDR3 sequence is 17 residues long. CDR3 loop: CASSLRGQGSNTGELFF. The DNA for the CDR3 is TGTGCCAGCAGCTTAAGGGGACAGGGATCGAACACCGGGGAGCTGTTTTTT.

This chain joins TRBV4-1 and TRBJ1-5, with D perhaps matching TRBD1 (5 bases). The CDR3 runs 15 residues. Germline CDR1 and CDR2: MGHRA and YSYEKL. Between the trimmed V and J ends, which lost 1 base and 1 base, there was a span of 8 bases. The CDR3 DNA reads TGCGCCAGCAGCCAAGGGGGGTCGAGCAATCAGCCCCAGCATTTT. It translates to CASSQGGSSNQPQHF.

The chain couples TRBV28 to TRBJ2-1; D remains ambiguous. Trimming left V 1 base short and J 6 bases short, with 13 bases between. The CDR3 spans 15 residues. Germline-derived CDR1 and CDR2 are MDHEN and SYDVKM. CDR3 amino acids: CASSLFDRWSNEQFF. The CDR3 DNA follows: TGTGCCAGCAGTTTATTCGACCGTTGGAGCAATGAGCAGTTCTTC.

This chain uses TRBV5-1 with TRBJ2-7; the D gene is possibly TRBD2 (6 bases). The CDR3 contains 15 residues. Germline V CDR1 and CDR2: SGHRS, YFSETQ. The germline V and J ends were trimmed by 0 bases and 2 bases, with 12 bases remaining between them. The CDR3 region is CASSLALGGTYEQYF. DNA of the CDR3: TGCGCCAGCAGCTTGGCCCTGGGCGGGACCTACGAGCAGTACTTC.

The chain uses TRBV5-8 and TRBJ2-3; TRBD1 or TRBD2 may be the D gene (6 bases each). The CDR3 spans 16 residues. The germline V and J ends were trimmed by 1 base and 6 bases, with 18 bases remaining between them. From germline, CDR1 is SGHTS and CDR2 YDEGEE. This chain's CDR3 is CASSLFAGGTQDTQYF. The CDR3 DNA is TGTGCCAGCAGCTTGTTTGCGGGCGGGACACAGGATACGCAGTATTTT.

The rearrangement links TRBV7-2 to TRBJ1-4; the D is unclear. The CDR3 totals 12 residues. Trimming took off 5 bases at V and 5 bases at J, with 6 bases between the two ends. Germline V gene lookup returns CDR1 SGHTA and CDR2 FQGNSA. In DNA, the CDR3 is TGTGCCAGCAGCCGGACCAATGAAAAACTGTTTTTT. Translation gives CASSRTNEKLFF.

This chain uses TRBV19 with TRBJ2-5; 9 nucleotides match TRBD1. Germline CDR1 reads LNHDA; CDR2 reads SQIVND (reference sequence). There are 17 residues in the CDR3. V shed 5 bases and J 2 bases; nucleotides not matched to a gene: 12. The CDR3 loop reads CASSSPPWTGAQETQYF. DNA for the CDR3: TGTGCCAGTAGTTCCCCCCCGTGGACAGGGGCGCAAGAGACCCAGTACTTC.

The chain's CDR3 is CASSVDGGLNEKLFF. The CDR3 region has the DNA TGTGCCAGCAGCGTAGATGGGGGCTTGAATGAAAAACTGTTTTTT. This chain connects TRBV9 to TRBJ1-4; D is possibly TRBD1 (6 bases). Between the trimmed V and J ends, which lost 0 bases and 5 bases, there was a span of 11 bases. Germline V CDR1 and CDR2: SGDLS, YYNGEE. The CDR3 is made up of 15 amino acids.

V gene TRBV7-3 combines with J gene TRBJ2-2; 7 bases fit TRBD2. V lost 5 bases to trimming and J lost 1 base; unmatched junction nucleotides: 7. Germline CDR1 reads SGHTA; CDR2 reads FQGTGA. The CDR3 spans 16 residues. The CDR3 region has the DNA TGTGCCAGCAGCCCCCATGGGGGGGGGAACACCGGGGAGCTGTTTTTT. This sequence encodes CASSPHGGGNTGELFF.

The chain joins TRBV29-1 to TRBJ1-2; D might be TRBD1 (5 bases). Trimming took 7 bases from V and 8 from J, leaving 17 bases between them. The CDR3 contains 12 residues. CDR1 SQVTM and CDR2 ANQGSEA come from the germline V gene. The CDR3 protein is CSAGRMTYGYTF. Here the CDR3 DNA reads TGCAGCGCGGGACGGATGACGTACGGCTACACCTTC.

The V call is TRBV18, the J call TRBJ2-7; D call uncertain. Germline V gene sequence: CDR1 KGHSH, CDR2 LQKENI. Trimming cost V 2 bases and J 0 bases, with 8 bases left between them. CDR3 length equals 14 residues. CDR3 sequence: CASSPTGISYEQYF. CDR3 bases: TGTGCCAGCTCACCAACCGGTATCTCCTACGAGCAGTACTTC.

About this clone: The junction and the germline gene differ at one end; a read error may be behind it. The chain is built from TRBV7-7 and TRBJ2-5; TRBD2 agrees at 9 bases. The CDR3 has 16 amino acids. Germline values: CDR1 SSHAT, CDR2 FNYEAQ (reference sequence). The CDR3: CASSLMSGGPQETQYF. In DNA, the CDR3 is TGTGCTAGCAGCTTAATGAGCGGGGGGCCACAAGAGACCCAGTACTTC.

This sequence joins TRBV5-1 and TRBJ2-5; D is possibly TRBD2 (6 bases). V was shortened by 4 bases and J by 13 bases, with 17 bases between the two germline ends. There are 12 residues in the CDR3. Germline values: CDR1 SGHRS, CDR2 YFSETQ. The CDR3 here is CASSPGGTVWYF. For the CDR3, the DNA is TGCGCCAGCAGCCCCGGCGGGACTGTATGGTACTTC.

This sequence joins TRBV11-2 and TRBJ1-1, with D perhaps matching TRBD1 (5 bases). CDR3 length equals 14 residues. The V end lost 5 bases, the J end lost 7 bases, and 17 bases lay between the germline ends. Looked up from germline, CDR1 is SGHAT and CDR2 is FQNNGV. The CDR3 protein is CASSPRRERGEAFF. The CDR3 nucleotides read TGTGCCAGCAGCCCAAGGAGGGAAAGGGGTGAAGCTTTCTTT.

The chain employs TRBV5-1 and TRBJ1-1; no firm D call. Germline values: CDR1 SGHRS, CDR2 YFSETQ. V was shortened by 0 bases and J by 0 bases, with 12 bases between the two germline ends. This CDR3 spans 16 amino acids. CDR3 loop: CASSLAPFTVNTEAFF. CDR3 bases: TGCGCCAGCAGCTTGGCCCCCTTTACGGTGAACACTGAAGCTTTCTTT.